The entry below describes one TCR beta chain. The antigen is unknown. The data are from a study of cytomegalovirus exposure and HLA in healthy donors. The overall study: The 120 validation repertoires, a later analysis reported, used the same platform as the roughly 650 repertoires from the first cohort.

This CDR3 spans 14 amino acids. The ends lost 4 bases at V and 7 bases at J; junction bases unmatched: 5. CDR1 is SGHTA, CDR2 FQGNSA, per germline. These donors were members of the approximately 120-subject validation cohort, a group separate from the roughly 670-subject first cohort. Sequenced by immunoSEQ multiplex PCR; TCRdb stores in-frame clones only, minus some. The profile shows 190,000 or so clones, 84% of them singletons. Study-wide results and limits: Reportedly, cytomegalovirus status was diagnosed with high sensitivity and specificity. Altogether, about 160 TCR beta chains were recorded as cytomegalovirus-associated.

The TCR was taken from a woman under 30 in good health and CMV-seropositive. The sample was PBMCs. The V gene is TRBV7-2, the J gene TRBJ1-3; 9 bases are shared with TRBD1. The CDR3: CASSSGTGLNTIYF. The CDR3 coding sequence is TGTGCCAGCAGCTCCGGGACAGGGTTGAACACCATATATTTT.